The source of this TCR beta chain is a study of CD8+CD57+ T cells in acquired aplastic anemia. Study-wide background: Sorted CD4+ and CD8+ cells gave a mean 3.2 ug DNA, range about 0.19 to 27.4 ug.

General study points: Patients and controls shared just under 30 CD8+ CDR3 sequences.

Sequencing was done on patients that had shown CD8+CD57+ cell expansion by flow cytometry. The CDR3 loop spans 16 amino acids. V was cut by 6 bases and J by 4 bases, with 16 bases left in between. Germline lookup yields CDR1 SGHTA and CDR2 FQGNSA. The study profiled TCR beta VDJ and CDR3 using genomic DNA as template. TCRdb fed the reads into MiXCR, producing one record per CDR3 protein. This sample has fewer than 250,000 distinct CDR3 sequences, with around 46% found just once. This clonotype was seen repeatedly, ten times or more. Its antigen is unidentified. This TCR came from a human donor with aplastic anemia. The sample taken for sequencing was sorted CD4+, CD8+, or CD8+CD57+ T cells (not recorded which) from PBMCs. The chain is built from TRBV7-2 and TRBJ1-6, with D tentatively TRBD1 (6 bases). The CDR3 region is CASSKGGFVYNSPLHF. The CDR3 region has the DNA TGTGCCAGCAGTAAAGGGGGTTTTGTGTATAATTCACCCCTCCACTTT.